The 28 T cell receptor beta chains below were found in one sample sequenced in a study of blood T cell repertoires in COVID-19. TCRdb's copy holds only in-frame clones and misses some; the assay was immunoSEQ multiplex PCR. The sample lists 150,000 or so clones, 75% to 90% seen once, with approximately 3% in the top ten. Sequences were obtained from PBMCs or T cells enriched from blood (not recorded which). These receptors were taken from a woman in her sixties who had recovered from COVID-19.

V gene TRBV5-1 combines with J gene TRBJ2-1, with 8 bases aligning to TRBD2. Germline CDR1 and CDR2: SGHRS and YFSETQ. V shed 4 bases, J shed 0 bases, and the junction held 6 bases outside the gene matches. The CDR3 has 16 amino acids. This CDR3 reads CASSPGSGGSYNEQFF. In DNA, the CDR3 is TGCGCCAGCAGCCCCGGAAGCGGGGGCTCCTACAATGAGCAGTTCTTC.

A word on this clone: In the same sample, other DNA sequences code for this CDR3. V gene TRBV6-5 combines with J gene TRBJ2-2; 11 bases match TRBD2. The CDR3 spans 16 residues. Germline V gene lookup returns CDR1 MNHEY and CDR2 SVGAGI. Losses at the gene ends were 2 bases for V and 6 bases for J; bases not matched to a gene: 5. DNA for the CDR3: TGTGCCAGCAGTTACCGGCTAGCGGGGGGCCCCGGGGAGCTGTTTTTT. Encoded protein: CASSYRLAGGPGELFF.

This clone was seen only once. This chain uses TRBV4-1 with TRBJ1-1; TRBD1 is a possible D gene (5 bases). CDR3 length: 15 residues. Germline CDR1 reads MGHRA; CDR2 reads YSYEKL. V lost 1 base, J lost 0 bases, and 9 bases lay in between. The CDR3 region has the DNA TGCGCCAGCAGCCAAGCCCCAGGGATGAACACTGAAGCTTTCTTT. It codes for CASSQAPGMNTEAFF.

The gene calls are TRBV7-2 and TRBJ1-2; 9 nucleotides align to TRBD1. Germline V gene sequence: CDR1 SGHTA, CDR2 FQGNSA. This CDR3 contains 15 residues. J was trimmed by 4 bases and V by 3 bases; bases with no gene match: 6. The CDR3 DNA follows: TGTGCCAGCAGCTTTGGACAGGGGAGCCCCTATGGCTACACCTTC. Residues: CASSFGQGSPYGYTF.

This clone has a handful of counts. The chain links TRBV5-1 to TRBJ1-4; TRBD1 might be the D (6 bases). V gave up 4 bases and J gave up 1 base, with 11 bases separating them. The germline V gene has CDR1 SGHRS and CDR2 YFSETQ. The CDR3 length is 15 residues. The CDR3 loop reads CASSREDRTNEKLFF. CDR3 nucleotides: TGCGCCAGCAGCCGGGAGGACAGAACTAATGAAAAACTGTTTTTT.

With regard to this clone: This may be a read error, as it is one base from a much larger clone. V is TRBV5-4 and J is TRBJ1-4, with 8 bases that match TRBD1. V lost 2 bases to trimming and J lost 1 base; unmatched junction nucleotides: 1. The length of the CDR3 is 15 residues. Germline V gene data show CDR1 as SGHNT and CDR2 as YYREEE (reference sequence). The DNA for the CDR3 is TGTGCCAGCAGCTTACAGGGGGAAACTAATGAAAAACTGTTTTTT. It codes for CASSLQGETNEKLFF. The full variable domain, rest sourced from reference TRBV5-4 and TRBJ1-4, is ETGVTQSPTHLIKTRGQQVTLRCSSQSGHNTVSWYQQALGQGPQFIFQYYREEENGRGNFPPRFSGLQFPNYSSELNVNALELDDSALYLCASSLQGETNEKLFFGSGTQLSVL.

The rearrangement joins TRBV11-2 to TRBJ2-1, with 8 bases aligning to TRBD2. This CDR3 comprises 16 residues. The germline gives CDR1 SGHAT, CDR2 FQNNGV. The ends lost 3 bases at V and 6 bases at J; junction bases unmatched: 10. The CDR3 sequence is CASSLGHAGGFNEQFF. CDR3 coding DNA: TGTGCCAGCAGCTTGGGCCATGCGGGAGGATTCAATGAGCAGTTCTTC.

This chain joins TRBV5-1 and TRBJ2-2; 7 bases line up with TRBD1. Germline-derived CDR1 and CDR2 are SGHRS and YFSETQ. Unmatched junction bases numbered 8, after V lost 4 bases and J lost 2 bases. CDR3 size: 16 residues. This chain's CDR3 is CASSLGQNLNTGELFF. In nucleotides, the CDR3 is TGCGCCAGCAGCCTGGGACAGAATCTAAACACCGGGGAGCTGTTTTTT.

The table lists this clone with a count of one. The chain's CDR3 is CASSPRNRERTGELFF. CDR3 nucleotide sequence: TGCGCCAGCAGCCCCCGGAACAGGGAGCGCACCGGGGAGCTGTTTTTT. This chain joins TRBV4-1 and TRBJ2-2; the D gene is possibly TRBD1 (6 bases). The ends were cut back, 4 bases at V and 4 bases at J, with 16 bases in the middle. This CDR3 comprises 16 residues. CDR1 and CDR2 (germline): MGHRA, YSYEKL.

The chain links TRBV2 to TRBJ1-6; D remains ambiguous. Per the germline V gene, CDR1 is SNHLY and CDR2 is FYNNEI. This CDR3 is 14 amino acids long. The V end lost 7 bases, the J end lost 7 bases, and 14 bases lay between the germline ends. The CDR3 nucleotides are TGTGCCAGCAATTTGGCAGGATCCAATTCACCCCTCCACTTT. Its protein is CASNLAGSNSPLHF.

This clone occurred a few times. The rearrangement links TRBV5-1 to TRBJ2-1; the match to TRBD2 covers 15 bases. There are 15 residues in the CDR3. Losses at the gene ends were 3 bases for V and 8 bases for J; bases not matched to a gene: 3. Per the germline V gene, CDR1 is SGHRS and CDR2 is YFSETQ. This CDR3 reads CASSSGTSGGYEQFF. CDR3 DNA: TGCGCCAGCAGCTCCGGGACTAGCGGGGGGTATGAGCAGTTCTTC.

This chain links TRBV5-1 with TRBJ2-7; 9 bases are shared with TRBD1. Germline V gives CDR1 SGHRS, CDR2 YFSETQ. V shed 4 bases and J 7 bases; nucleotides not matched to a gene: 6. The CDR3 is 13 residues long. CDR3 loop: CASSAGQGWEQYF. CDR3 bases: TGCGCCAGCAGCGCGGGACAGGGATGGGAGCAGTACTTC.

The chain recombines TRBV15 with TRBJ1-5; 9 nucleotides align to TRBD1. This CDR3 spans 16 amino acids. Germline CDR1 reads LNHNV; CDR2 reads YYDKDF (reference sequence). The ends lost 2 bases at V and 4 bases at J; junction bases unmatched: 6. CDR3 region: CATSRHGQGMNQPQHF. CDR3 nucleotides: TGTGCCACCAGCAGACATGGACAGGGGATGAATCAGCCCCAGCATTTT.

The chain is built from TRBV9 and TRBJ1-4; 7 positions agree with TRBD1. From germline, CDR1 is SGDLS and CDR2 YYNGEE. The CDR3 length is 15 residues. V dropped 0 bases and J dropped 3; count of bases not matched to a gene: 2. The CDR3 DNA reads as TGTGCCAGCAGCGTAGGGCAGGGGGCTAATGAAAAACTGTTTTTT. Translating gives CASSVGQGANEKLFF.

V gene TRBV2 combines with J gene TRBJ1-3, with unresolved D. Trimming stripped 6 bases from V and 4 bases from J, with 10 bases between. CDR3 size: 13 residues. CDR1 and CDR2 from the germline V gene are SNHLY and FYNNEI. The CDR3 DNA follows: TGTGCCAGCAGGAAGAGGCAGGGAAACACCATATATTTT. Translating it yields CASRKRQGNTIYF.

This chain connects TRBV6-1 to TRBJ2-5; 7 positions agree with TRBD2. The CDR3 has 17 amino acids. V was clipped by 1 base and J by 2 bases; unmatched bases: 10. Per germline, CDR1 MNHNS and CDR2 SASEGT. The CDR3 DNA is TGTGCCAGCAGTGAAGTTCTGCTAGCGGCCTCACAAGAGACCCAGTACTTC. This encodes CASSEVLLAASQETQYF.

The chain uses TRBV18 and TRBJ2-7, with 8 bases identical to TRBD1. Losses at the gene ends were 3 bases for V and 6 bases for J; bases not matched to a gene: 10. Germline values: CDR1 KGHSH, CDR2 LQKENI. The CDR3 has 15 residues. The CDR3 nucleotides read TGTGCCAGCTCACCTAGGACAGGGAATTTATTCGAGCAGTACTTC. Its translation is CASSPRTGNLFEQYF.

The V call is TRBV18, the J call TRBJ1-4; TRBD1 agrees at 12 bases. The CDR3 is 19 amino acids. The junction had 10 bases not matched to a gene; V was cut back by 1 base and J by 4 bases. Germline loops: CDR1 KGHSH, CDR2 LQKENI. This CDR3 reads CASSPRLGQGAPGNEKLFF. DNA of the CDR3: TGTGCCAGCTCACCACGCTTGGGACAGGGGGCGCCCGGTAATGAAAAACTGTTTTTT.

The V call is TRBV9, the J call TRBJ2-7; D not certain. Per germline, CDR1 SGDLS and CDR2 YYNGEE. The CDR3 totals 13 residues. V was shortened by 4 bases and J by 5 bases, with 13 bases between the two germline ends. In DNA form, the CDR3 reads TGTGCCAGCAGCCCCCTCGGCCGGGACGAGCAGTACTTC. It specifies CASSPLGRDEQYF.

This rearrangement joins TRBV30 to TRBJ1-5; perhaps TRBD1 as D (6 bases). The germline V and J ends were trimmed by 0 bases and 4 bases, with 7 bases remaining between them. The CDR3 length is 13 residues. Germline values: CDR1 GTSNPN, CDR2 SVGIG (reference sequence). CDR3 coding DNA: TGTGCCTGGAGTGTGGACAGTAATCAGCCCCAGCATTTT. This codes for CAWSVDSNQPQHF.

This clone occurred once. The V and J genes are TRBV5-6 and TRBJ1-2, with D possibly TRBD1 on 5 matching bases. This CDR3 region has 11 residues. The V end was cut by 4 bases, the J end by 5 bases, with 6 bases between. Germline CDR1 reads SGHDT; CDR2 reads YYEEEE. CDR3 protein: CASSGGYGYTF. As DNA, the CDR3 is TGTGCCAGCAGCGGGGGGTATGGCTACACCTTC.

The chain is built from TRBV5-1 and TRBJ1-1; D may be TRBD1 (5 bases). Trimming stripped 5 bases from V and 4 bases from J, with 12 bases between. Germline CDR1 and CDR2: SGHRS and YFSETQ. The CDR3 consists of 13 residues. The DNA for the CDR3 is TGCGCCAGCAGGGTGGACACCAGCACTGAAGCTTTCTTT. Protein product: CASRVDTSTEAFF.

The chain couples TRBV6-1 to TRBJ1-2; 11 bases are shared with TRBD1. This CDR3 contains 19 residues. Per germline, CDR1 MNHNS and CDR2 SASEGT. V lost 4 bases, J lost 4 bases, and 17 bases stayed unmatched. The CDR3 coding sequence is TGTGCCAGCAGTGCAGTTCGGGACAGGGGGGATAGAAGGCCCTATGGCTACACCTTC. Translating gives CASSAVRDRGDRRPYGYTF.

The CDR3 sequence is CASSPGLGLTLETQYF. Written as DNA, the CDR3 is TGTGCCAGCAGCCCGGGACTAGGCCTCACTCTAGAGACCCAGTACTTC. The rearrangement links TRBV7-3 to TRBJ2-5; 8 bases match TRBD2. V was pared by 5 bases and J by 4 bases, with 12 bases of the junction left unmatched. The germline gives CDR1 SGHTA, CDR2 FQGTGA. The CDR3 runs to 16 residues.

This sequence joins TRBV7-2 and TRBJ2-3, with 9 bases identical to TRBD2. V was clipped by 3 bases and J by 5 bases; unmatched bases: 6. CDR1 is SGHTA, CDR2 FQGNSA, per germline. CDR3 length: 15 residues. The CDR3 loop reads CASSFPGGRGDTQYF. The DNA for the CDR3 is TGTGCCAGCAGCTTCCCCGGCGGGAGGGGAGATACGCAGTATTTT.

In nucleotides, the CDR3 is TGTGCCAGCAGCACGGGGCGCATACAGGGCGACAATTCATATGGCTACACCTTC. It encodes CASSTGRIQGDNSYGYTF. The J gene is TRBJ1-2, the V gene TRBV7-9; D may be TRBD1 (6 bases). The germline V and J ends were trimmed by 5 bases and 5 bases, with 27 bases remaining between them. Germline values: CDR1 SEHNR, CDR2 FQNEAQ (reference sequence). The length of the CDR3 is 18 residues. Drawing the rest from reference TRBV7-9 and TRBJ1-2, the complete variable domain is DTGVSQNPRHKITKRGQNVTFRCDPISEHNRLYWYRQTLGQGPEFLTYFQNEAQLEKSRLLSDRFSAERPKGSFSTLEIQRTEQGDSAMYLCASSTGRIQGDNSYGYTFGSGTRLTVV.

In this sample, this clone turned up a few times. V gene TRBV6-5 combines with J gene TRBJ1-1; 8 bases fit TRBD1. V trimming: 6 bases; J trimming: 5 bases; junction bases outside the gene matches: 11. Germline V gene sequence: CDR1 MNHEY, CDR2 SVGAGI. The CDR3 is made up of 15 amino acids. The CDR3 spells CASRPLLQGETEAFF. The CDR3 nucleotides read TGTGCCAGCAGGCCGCTGCTACAGGGGGAGACTGAAGCTTTCTTT.

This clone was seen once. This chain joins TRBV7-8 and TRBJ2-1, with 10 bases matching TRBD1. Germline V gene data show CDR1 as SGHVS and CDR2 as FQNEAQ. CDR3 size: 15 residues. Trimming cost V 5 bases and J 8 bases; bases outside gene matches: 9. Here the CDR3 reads CASSPDGQGGDEQFF. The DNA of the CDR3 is TGTGCCAGCAGCCCAGACGGACAGGGGGGTGATGAGCAGTTCTTC.